The 13 T cell receptor beta chains below come from one sample, sequenced in a study of blood T cell repertoires in COVID-19. The repertoire was sequenced with immunoSEQ multiplex PCR; TCRdb's copy has only in-frame clones and lacks some. The sample includes tens of thousands of clones, 84% seen only once; the top ten take 4.5% to 5.5%. The specimen sequenced was peripheral blood. Every receptor here comes from a woman in her sixties with acute or convalescent COVID-19.

The CDR3 loop reads CASSLGQGASSPLHF. CDR3 nucleotides: TGTGCCAGCAGCTTGGGACAGGGAGCTTCTTCACCCCTCCACTTT. This chain links TRBV5-6 with TRBJ1-6; TRBD1 matches 7 bases. Germline-derived CDR1 and CDR2 are SGHDT and YYEEEE. After removal of 0 bases from V and 9 bases from J, the junction contained 6 bases not matched to a gene. The CDR3 runs 15 residues.

This chain links TRBV5-6 with TRBJ2-4, with a possible D match to TRBD1 (5 bases). Germline CDR1 and CDR2: SGHDT and YYEEEE. The CDR3 totals 17 residues. Trimming cost V 2 bases and J 0 bases, with 15 bases left between them. CDR3 nucleotide sequence: TGTGCCAGCAGCTTCCTGAGTAGGGGAATAGCCAAAAACATTCAGTACTTC. Residues: CASSFLSRGIAKNIQYF.

This clone was seen only a few times. The rearrangement links TRBV5-1 to TRBJ1-1; no clear D gene. The CDR3 has 15 residues. The germline V gene encodes CDR1 SGHRS and CDR2 YFSETQ. Deletions cut 0 bases from V and 4 bases from J, with 13 bases between. CDR3 amino acids: CASSLVGGKGTEAFF. As DNA, the CDR3 is TGCGCCAGCAGCTTGGTCGGAGGGAAGGGCACTGAAGCTTTCTTT. The full variable domain, rest sourced from reference TRBV5-1 and TRBJ1-1, is KAGVTQTPRYLIKTRGQQVTLSCSPISGHRSVSWYQQTPGQGLQFLFEYFSETQRNKGNFPGRFSGRQFSNSRSEMNVSTLELGDSALYLCASSLVGGKGTEAFFGQGTRLTVV.

This chain links TRBV6-5 with TRBJ2-2; 10 nucleotides match TRBD2. V lost 7 bases, J lost 6 bases, and 8 bases stayed unmatched. Per germline, CDR1 MNHEY and CDR2 SVGAGI. CDR3 length: 15 residues. CDR3 sequence: CASNPTSGYPGELFF. The CDR3 coding sequence is TGTGCCAGCAATCCGACTAGCGGGTATCCCGGGGAGCTGTTTTTT.

The chain recombines TRBV6-5 with TRBJ1-4; no clear D gene. The germline V gene encodes CDR1 MNHEY and CDR2 SVGAGI. The CDR3 is 14 amino acids. V lost 6 bases and J lost 7, with 15 bases in between. The CDR3 sequence: CASSPTGTGEKLFF. The CDR3, as DNA: TGTGCCAGCAGCCCCACGGGTACCGGTGAAAAACTGTTTTTT.

In its sample, this clone was seen a few times. The V gene is TRBV12-5, the J gene TRBJ2-5, with 10 bases lining up with TRBD2. The CDR3 runs to 12 residues. Trimming cost V 1 base and J 14 bases; bases outside gene matches: 4. The germline V gene encodes CDR1 LGHNT and CDR2 FRNRAP. CDR3 nucleotides: TGTGCTAGTGGTTTGGACAGCGGGGGGGCCTACTTC. This sequence encodes CASGLDSGGAYF.

The gene calls are TRBV9 and TRBJ2-3, with a tentative D call TRBD2 (6 bases). The CDR3 runs to 14 residues. Trimming removed 4 bases from V and 4 bases from J, with 13 bases in between. CDR1 is SGDLS, CDR2 YYNGEE, per germline. This chain's CDR3 is CASSPGGIADTQYF. CDR3 DNA: TGTGCCAGCAGCCCCGGGGGAATCGCAGATACGCAGTATTTT. Supplemented by reference TRBV9 and TRBJ2-3, the full variable domain reads DSGVTQTPKHLITATGQRVTLRCSPRSGDLSVYWYQQSLDQGLQFLIQYYNGEERAKGNILERFSAQQFPDLHSELNLSSLELGDSALYFCASSPGGIADTQYFGPGTRLTVL.

This chain connects TRBV19 to TRBJ1-6; TRBD1 might be the D (5 bases). Germline V lookup: CDR1 LNHDA, CDR2 SQIVND (reference sequence). This CDR3 has 20 residues. Trimming left V 7 bases short and J 7 bases short, with 32 bases between. The CDR3 loop reads CASKPNRGRVSAGGNSPLHF. CDR3 DNA: TGTGCCAGTAAACCGAACCGGGGCAGGGTCTCCGCGGGGGGGAATTCACCCCTCCACTTT.

The chain's CDR3 is CASSLTGVDSPLHF. The CDR3 nucleotides read TGTGCCAGCAGCTTGACAGGGGTTGATTCACCCCTCCACTTT. The chain is built from TRBV7-9 and TRBJ1-6, with 8 bases identical to TRBD1. Germline V lookup: CDR1 SEHNR, CDR2 FQNEAQ (reference sequence). This CDR3 region has 14 residues. V lost 3 bases, J lost 8 bases, and 3 bases stayed unmatched.

The rearrangement uses TRBV4-2 and TRBJ1-2; D is unclear. The V gene's germline CDR1 is LGHNA and CDR2 YNFKEQ. Between the trimmed V and J ends, which lost 0 bases and 4 bases, there was a span of 15 bases. The CDR3 has 16 residues. The CDR3 loop reads CASSQDRERALYGYTF. Written as DNA, the CDR3 is TGTGCCAGCAGCCAAGATAGGGAGAGGGCTCTCTATGGCTACACCTTC.

The rearrangement joins TRBV7-8 to TRBJ1-1, with D maybe TRBD1 (6 bases). CDR3 length: 15 residues. Germline V lookup: CDR1 SGHVS, CDR2 FQNEAQ. Trimming removed 3 bases at V and 1 base at J, with 12 bases between. CDR3 sequence (DNA): TGTGCCAGCAGCTTCTTGACAGGAGCGAACACTGAAGCTTTCTTT. This sequence encodes CASSFLTGANTEAFF.

The sample holds a few counts of this clone. This chain joins TRBV19 and TRBJ2-7, with D possibly being TRBD2 (5 bases). Looked up from germline, CDR1 is LNHDA and CDR2 is SQIVND (reference sequence). The CDR3 sequence is 14 residues long. The germline V and J ends were trimmed by 1 base and 5 bases, with 12 bases remaining between them. The DNA of the CDR3 is TGTGCCAGTAGTATAGCCCCCGGAGGCCACGAGCAGTACTTC. Residues: CASSIAPGGHEQYF.

The CDR3 loop reads CASRRDRAYGSYEQYF. For the CDR3, the DNA is TGCGCCAGCAGAAGAGACAGGGCTTATGGCTCCTACGAGCAGTACTTC. The chain couples TRBV5-1 to TRBJ2-7; 7 bases line up with TRBD1. Germline V CDR1 and CDR2: SGHRS, YFSETQ. The CDR3 totals 16 residues. V shed 5 bases, J shed 0 bases, and the junction held 11 bases outside the gene matches. The full variable domain, its missing parts supplied by reference TRBV5-1 and TRBJ2-7, is KAGVTQTPRYLIKTRGQQVTLSCSPISGHRSVSWYQQTPGQGLQFLFEYFSETQRNKGNFPGRFSGRQFSNSRSEMNVSTLELGDSALYLCASRRDRAYGSYEQYFGPGTRLTVT.